What follows are 29 T cell receptor beta chains derived from one specimen sequenced in a study of T-cell reconstitution after alpha-beta-depleted transplantation in children. Library preparation (for TCRbeta) was performed with unique molecular identifiers. Each CDR3 protein gets one entry after TCRdb re-called the PCR reads with MiXCR. The sample shows over 550,000 distinct CDR3 sequences, about 11% of them seen only once. The sequencing here drew on PBMCs from the stem cell graft donor, taken from the stem cell graft. The receptors originated from a human donor who donated a stem cell graft to a child with acute myeloid leukemia.

The rearrangement links TRBV5-1 to TRBJ2-3; TRBD2 might be the D (5 bases). Germline V gene data show CDR1 as SGHRS and CDR2 as YFSETQ. V was pared by 4 bases and J by 5 bases, with 17 bases between. This CDR3 contains 15 residues. This CDR3 reads CASSPNGMSLDTQYF. CDR3 sequence (DNA): TGCGCCAGCAGCCCGAACGGGATGTCGCTAGATACGCAGTATTTT. The complete variable domain, with remaining parts taken from reference TRBV5-1 and TRBJ2-3, reads KAGVTQTPRYLIKTRGQQVTLSCSPISGHRSVSWYQQTPGQGLQFLFEYFSETQRNKGNFPGRFSGRQFSNSRSEMNVSTLELGDSALYLCASSPNGMSLDTQYFGPGTRLTVL.

This clonotype was seen a few times. J is TRBJ1-1 and V is TRBV5-5; D is undetermined. V gave up 0 bases and J gave up 7 bases, with 4 bases separating them. From germline, CDR1 is SGHKS and CDR2 YYEKEE (reference sequence). This CDR3 contains 11 residues. CDR3 region: CASSLGVEAFF. Here the CDR3 DNA reads TGTGCCAGCAGCTTGGGGGTTGAAGCTTTCTTT.

This clonotype has only a few counts. The germline gene is not matched at one end of the junction; a read error may be the cause. V gene TRBV7-7 combines with J gene TRBJ2-1; 7 bases agree with TRBD2. The CDR3 consists of 14 residues. The germline CDR1 and CDR2 sequences are SSHAT and FNYEAQ (reference sequence). This chain's CDR3 is CASSLDGLGDEQFF. In DNA, the CDR3 is TGTGCTAGCAGCTTGGACGGACTAGGCGATGAGCAGTTCTTC. The full variable domain, completed using reference TRBV7-7 and TRBJ2-1, is GAGVSQSPRYKVTKRGQDVTLRCDPISSHATLYWYQQALGQGPEFLTYFNYEAQPDKSGLPSDRFSAERPEGSISTLTIQRTEQRDSAMYRCASSLDGLGDEQFFGPGTRLTVL.

J is TRBJ2-4 and V is TRBV20-1; D not certain. The CDR3 has 12 amino acids. V lost 3 bases and J 9 bases, leaving 12 bases between the germline ends. CDR1 and CDR2 (germline): DFQATT, SNEGSKA (reference sequence). CDR3 nucleotides: TGCAGTGCTAGGAGGCTAGTGGGCATTCAGTACTTC. This sequence encodes CSARRLVGIQYF.

This clonotype occurred many times. The genes are TRBV28 and TRBJ2-7, with 12 bases lining up with TRBD2. This CDR3 is 15 amino acids long. CDR1 and CDR2 from the germline V gene are MDHEN and SYDVKM. The V and J ends lost 7 bases and 0 bases, in that order; junction bases with no gene match: 4. The CDR3, as DNA: TGTGCCAGCAACCTAGCGGGAGGGATCTCCTACGAGCAGTACTTC. Its protein is CASNLAGGISYEQYF.

The CDR3 DNA sequence: TGTGCCAGCCGGGGACAGGGGGCGATCTTGAACACTGAAGCTTTCTTT. Translating it yields CASRGQGAILNTEAFF. The chain links TRBV6-1 to TRBJ1-1; TRBD1 matches at 12 bases. With 8 bases clipped from V and 0 bases from J, the junction kept 7 bases outside the gene matches. The germline V gene has CDR1 MNHNS and CDR2 SASEGT. This CDR3 has 16 amino acids.

This clonotype was detected ten times or more. The V call is TRBV7-2, the J call TRBJ2-7; no reliable D call. The CDR3 spans 13 residues. CDR1 is SGHTA, CDR2 FQGNSA, per germline. Trimming left V 4 bases short and J 2 bases short, with 9 bases between. CDR3 bases: TGTGCCAGCAGCTCGTCAGCCACCTACGAGCAGTACTTC. The encoded protein is CASSSSATYEQYF.

In this sample, this clonotype turned up many times. The CDR3 region is CASSLTGTGGSPLHF. The CDR3 DNA is TGTGCCAGCAGCCTGACCGGGACAGGGGGATCACCCCTCCACTTT. The rearrangement uses TRBV27 and TRBJ1-6; TRBD1 matches 11 bases. Germline CDR1 MNHEY, CDR2 SMNVEV (reference sequence). J lost 10 bases, V lost 6 bases, and 8 bases had no gene match. CDR3 length: 15 amino acids.

This clonotype came up a few times. This chain connects TRBV12-3 or TRBV12-4 to TRBJ1-5; D ambiguous. Trimming took off 5 bases at V and 5 bases at J, with 19 bases between the two ends. The CDR3 length is 16 residues. The CDR3: CASSLLNVGVHQPQHF. The CDR3 DNA follows: TGTGCCAGCAGTCTCCTCAATGTAGGCGTACATCAGCCCCAGCATTTT.

The chain links TRBV10-2 to TRBJ1-1; D unclear. V gave up 8 bases and J gave up 7 bases, with 5 bases separating them. The CDR3 runs 9 residues. Germline loops: CDR1 WSHSY, CDR2 SAAADI. In nucleotides, the CDR3 is TGCGCCAGCGGGCGTGAAGCTTTCTTT. This gives the protein CASGREAFF.

The CDR3 here is CASSFMTGGNNEQFF. Here the CDR3 DNA reads TGTGCCAGCAGCTTCATGACGGGCGGGAACAATGAGCAGTTCTTC. V is TRBV7-2 and J is TRBJ2-1; possible D gene TRBD2, 6 bases. The CDR3 sequence is 15 residues long. V was trimmed by 3 bases and J by 5 bases, leaving 14 bases between them. From germline, CDR1 is SGHTA and CDR2 FQGNSA.

This clonotype occurred a few times. This chain links TRBV12-3 or TRBV12-4 with TRBJ2-1; weak D call: TRBD2 (5 bases). The CDR3 contains 18 residues. V was shortened by 2 bases and J by 7 bases, with 24 bases between the two germline ends. This CDR3 is CASSLKSGRGIKWNEQFF. The CDR3 bases are TGTGCCAGCAGTTTAAAGTCCGGTCGAGGGATAAAATGGAATGAGCAGTTCTTC.

This clonotype was detected many times. The chain combines TRBV12-3 or TRBV12-4 with TRBJ1-1, with D possibly being TRBD1 (6 bases). The V end lost 7 bases, the J end lost 2 bases, and 14 bases lay between the germline ends. The CDR3 extends over 14 amino acids. Written as DNA, the CDR3 is TGTGCCAGCACCAACCCCAGGGGAAACACTGAAGCTTTCTTT. It encodes CASTNPRGNTEAFF.

This clonotype was seen more than once but under ten times. The CDR3 spells CARPPGLPIIREGANQPQHF. CDR3 bases: TGTGCCAGGCCCCCCGGCCTCCCGATAATCAGGGAAGGAGCAAACCAGCCCCAGCATTTT. The chain uses TRBV6-2 or TRBV6-3 and TRBJ1-5; D is possibly TRBD1 (5 bases). Between the trimmed V and J ends, which lost 9 bases and 7 bases, there was a span of 37 bases. There are 20 residues in the CDR3. CDR1 and CDR2 from the germline V gene are MNHEY and SVGEGT.

Ten or more counts support this clonotype. The gene calls are TRBV12-3 or TRBV12-4 and TRBJ1-1, with D perhaps matching TRBD1 (5 bases). This CDR3 has 12 residues. Trimming took 6 bases from V and 11 from J, leaving 16 bases between them. CDR3 sequence reads: CASSPGTVGAFF. CDR3 bases: TGTGCCAGCAGCCCGGGGACGGTCGGCGCTTTCTTT.

This clonotype was counted only a few times. The DNA of the CDR3 is TGTGCCAGCAGTGGAACTAGCGGGAGAAGCTCCTACAATGAGCAGTTCTTC. Its protein product is CASSGTSGRSSYNEQFF. The chain couples TRBV12-3 or TRBV12-4 to TRBJ2-1; TRBD2 matches at 11 bases. Trimming at V came to 5 bases and at J to 0 bases, leaving 6 bases not matched to a gene. The CDR3 runs to 17 residues.

This chain links TRBV4-2 with TRBJ2-5; D may be TRBD1 (6 bases). The V end was cut by 0 bases, the J end by 1 base, with 9 bases between. Germline-derived CDR1 and CDR2 are LGHNA and YNFKEQ. CDR3 length: 15 amino acids. The CDR3 is CASSQDQGPQETQYF. CDR3 nucleotides: TGTGCCAGCAGCCAAGATCAGGGGCCCCAAGAGACCCAGTACTTC.

This clonotype was detected a few times. The chain recombines TRBV29-1 with TRBJ1-2, with D unclear. Germline CDR1 reads SQVTM; CDR2 reads ANQGSEA. The CDR3 contains 11 residues. V was pared by 7 bases and J by 5 bases, with 11 bases between. The CDR3 coding sequence is TGCAGCGCAGTAGCGGGATATGGCTACACCTTC. It is translated as CSAVAGYGYTF.

At least ten counts were recorded for this clonotype. This chain connects TRBV12-3 or TRBV12-4 to TRBJ2-1; D might be TRBD1 or TRBD2, each matching 5 bases. Trimming stripped 0 bases from V and 9 bases from J, with 12 bases between. This CDR3 has 14 amino acids. In nucleotides, the CDR3 is TGTGCCAGCAGTTTAGCGGGACCCCCCCCTGAGCAGTTCTTC. This sequence encodes CASSLAGPPPEQFF.

The rearrangement uses TRBV2 and TRBJ2-5; possible D gene TRBD2, 5 bases. V was cut by 1 base and J by 0 bases, with 6 bases left in between. Germline V gene data show CDR1 as SNHLY and CDR2 as FYNNEI. CDR3 size: 14 residues. The DNA of the CDR3 is TGTGCCAGCAGTGAAGGGGAGTACCAAGAGACCCAGTACTTC. As protein: CASSEGEYQETQYF. The whole variable domain, remainder taken from reference TRBV2 and TRBJ2-5, is EPEVTQTPSHQVTQMGQEVILRCVPISNHLYFYWYRQILGQKVEFLVSFYNNEISEKSEIFDDQFSVERPDGSNFTLKIRSTKLEDSAMYFCASSEGEYQETQYFGPGTRLLVL.

This clonotype was seen only a few times. J is TRBJ2-7 and V is TRBV27; TRBD2 is a possible D gene (6 bases). The CDR3 is made up of 14 amino acids. V was cut by 8 bases and J by 6 bases, with 20 bases left in between. Germline V CDR1 and CDR2: MNHEY, SMNVEV (reference sequence). CDR3: CASGQSSGRSEQYF. DNA of the CDR3: TGTGCCAGCGGCCAGAGTAGCGGACGCTCCGAGCAGTACTTC.

The gene calls are TRBV5-1 and TRBJ2-7; D uncertain. V was pared by 6 bases and J by 2 bases, with 15 bases between. Germline-derived CDR1 and CDR2 are SGHRS and YFSETQ. This CDR3 is built from 14 residues. The CDR3 bases are TGCGCCAGCAAGACACAGACCGCCACCTACGAGCAGTACTTC. Its translation is CASKTQTATYEQYF.

This clonotype was picked up a small number of times. This chain joins TRBV5-1 and TRBJ2-1, with 8 nucleotides matching TRBD2. Unmatched junction bases numbered 7, after V lost 2 bases and J lost 6 bases. CDR3 length equals 15 residues. Germline V gene sequence: CDR1 SGHRS, CDR2 YFSETQ. CDR3 sequence reads: CASSLKAGAFNEQFF. In DNA form, the CDR3 reads TGCGCCAGCAGCTTAAAAGCGGGAGCATTCAATGAGCAGTTCTTC.

The gene calls are TRBV20-1 and TRBJ2-5, with 9 bases lining up with TRBD2. The V gene end was trimmed by 3 bases and the J gene end by 5 bases; junction bases not matched to a gene: 19. The CDR3 covers 18 residues. The germline CDR1 and CDR2 sequences are DFQATT and SNEGSKA (reference sequence). The CDR3 region is CSASAGATAGGPPETQYF. CDR3 nucleotide sequence: TGCAGTGCTAGTGCTGGGGCGACAGCGGGAGGACCCCCGGAGACCCAGTACTTC.

This chain uses TRBV30 with TRBJ2-7, with 7 positions matching TRBD2. The germline V gene has CDR1 GTSNPN and CDR2 SVGIG (reference sequence). The CDR3 spans 15 residues. V lost 3 bases to trimming and J lost 1 base; unmatched junction nucleotides: 9. In DNA form, the CDR3 reads TGTGCCTGGAGCACAAGCGGGAAACCTTCCTACGAGCAGTACTTC. This translates into CAWSTSGKPSYEQYF.

The sample holds many counts of this clonotype. This rearrangement joins TRBV5-5 to TRBJ2-1; 7 bases map to TRBD2. Per the germline V gene, CDR1 is SGHKS and CDR2 is YYEKEE (reference sequence). The CDR3 has 16 residues. Trimming removed 5 bases from V and 10 bases from J; junction bases left unmatched: 18. The DNA for the CDR3 is TGTGCCAGCAGAAAGGTTGAGGGAGGGCCCGAAAGAGAGCAGTTCTTC. It translates to CASRKVEGGPEREQFF.

In regard to this clonotype: Germline and junction disagree at one end, which may indicate a read error. The chain employs TRBV12-3 or TRBV12-4 and TRBJ2-3; D is unclear. CDR3 length: 19 amino acids. The CDR3 loop reads CAISGISSQKGSLTDTQYF. CDR3 nucleotide sequence: TGTGCCATCAGTGGGATTTCGTCGCAAAAGGGAAGTCTCACAGATACGCAGTATTTT.

This clonotype occurred a few times. The J gene is TRBJ1-4, the V gene TRBV20-1; D is perhaps TRBD1 (5 bases). The CDR3 runs to 15 residues. Trimming removed 4 bases from V and 6 bases from J, with 18 bases in between. Germline CDR1 reads DFQATT; CDR2 reads SNEGSKA (reference sequence). The CDR3 is CSATGPRQDYEKLFF. CDR3 nucleotide sequence: TGCAGTGCTACAGGGCCACGACAAGATTATGAAAAACTGTTTTTT.

This sequence joins TRBV7-9 and TRBJ2-5; possibly TRBD2 for D (6 bases). Germline CDR1 SEHNR, CDR2 FQNEAQ (reference sequence). The CDR3 contains 15 residues. The V end was cut by 5 bases, the J end by 2 bases, with 15 bases between. The CDR3: CASSQRLVRQETQYF. CDR3 nucleotide sequence: TGTGCCAGCAGCCAGAGACTAGTTCGGCAAGAGACCCAGTACTTC.